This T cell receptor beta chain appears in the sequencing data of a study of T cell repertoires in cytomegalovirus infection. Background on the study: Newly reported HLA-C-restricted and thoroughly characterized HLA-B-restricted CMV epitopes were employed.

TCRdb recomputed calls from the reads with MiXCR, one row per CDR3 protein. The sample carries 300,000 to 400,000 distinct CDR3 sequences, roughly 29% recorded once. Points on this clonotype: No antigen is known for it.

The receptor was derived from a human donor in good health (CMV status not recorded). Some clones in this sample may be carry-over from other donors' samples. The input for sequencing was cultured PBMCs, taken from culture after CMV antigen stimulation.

This CDR3 reads CASSPAGPNTGELFF. CDR3 DNA: TGTGCCAGCTCACCGGCCGGACCGAACACCGGGGAGCTGTTTTTT. V usage is TRBV18 and J usage is TRBJ2-2; D unclear. Between the trimmed V and J ends, which lost 3 bases and 0 bases, there was a span of 8 bases. The CDR3 spans 15 residues. From germline, CDR1 is KGHSH and CDR2 LQKENI.